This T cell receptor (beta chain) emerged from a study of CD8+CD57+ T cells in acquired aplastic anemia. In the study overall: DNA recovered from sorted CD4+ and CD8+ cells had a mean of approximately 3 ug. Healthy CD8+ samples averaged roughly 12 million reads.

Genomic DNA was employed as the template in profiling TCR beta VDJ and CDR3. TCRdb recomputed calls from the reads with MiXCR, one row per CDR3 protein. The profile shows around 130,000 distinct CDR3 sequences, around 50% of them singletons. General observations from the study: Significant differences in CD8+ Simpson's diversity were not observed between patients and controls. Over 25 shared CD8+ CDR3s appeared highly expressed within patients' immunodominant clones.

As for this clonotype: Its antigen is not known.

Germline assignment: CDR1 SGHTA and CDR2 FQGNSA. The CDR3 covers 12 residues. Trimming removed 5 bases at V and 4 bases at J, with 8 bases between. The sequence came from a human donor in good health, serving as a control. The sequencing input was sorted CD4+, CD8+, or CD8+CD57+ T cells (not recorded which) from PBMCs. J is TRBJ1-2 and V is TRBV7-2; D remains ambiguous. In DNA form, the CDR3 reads TGTGCCAGCAGCCCTGGACTCTATGGCTACACCTTC. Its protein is CASSPGLYGYTF.